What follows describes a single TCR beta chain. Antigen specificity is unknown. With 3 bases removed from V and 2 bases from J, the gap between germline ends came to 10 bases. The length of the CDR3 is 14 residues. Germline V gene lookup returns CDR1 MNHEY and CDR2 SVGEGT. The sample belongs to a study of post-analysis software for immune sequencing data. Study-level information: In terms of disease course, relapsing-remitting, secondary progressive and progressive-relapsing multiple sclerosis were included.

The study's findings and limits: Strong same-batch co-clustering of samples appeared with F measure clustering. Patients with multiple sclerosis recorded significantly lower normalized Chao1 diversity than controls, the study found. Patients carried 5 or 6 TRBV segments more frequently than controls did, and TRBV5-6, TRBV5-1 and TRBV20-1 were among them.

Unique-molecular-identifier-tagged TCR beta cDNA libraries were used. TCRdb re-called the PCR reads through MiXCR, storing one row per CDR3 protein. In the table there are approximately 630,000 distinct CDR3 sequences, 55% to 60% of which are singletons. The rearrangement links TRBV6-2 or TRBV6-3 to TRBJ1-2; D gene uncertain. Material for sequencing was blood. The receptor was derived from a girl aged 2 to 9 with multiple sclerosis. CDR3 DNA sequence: TGTGCCAGCAGTTATGCGATCCACAACTATGGCTACACCTTC. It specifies CASSYAIHNYGYTF.